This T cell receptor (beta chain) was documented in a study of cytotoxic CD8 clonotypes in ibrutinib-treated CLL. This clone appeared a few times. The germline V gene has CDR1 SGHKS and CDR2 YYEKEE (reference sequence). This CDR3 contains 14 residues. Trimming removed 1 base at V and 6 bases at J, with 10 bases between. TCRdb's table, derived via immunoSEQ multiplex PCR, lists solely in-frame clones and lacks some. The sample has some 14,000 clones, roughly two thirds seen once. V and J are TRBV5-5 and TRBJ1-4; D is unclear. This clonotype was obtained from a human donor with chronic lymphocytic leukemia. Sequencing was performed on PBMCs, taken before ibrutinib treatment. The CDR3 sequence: CASSLQSWDEKLFF. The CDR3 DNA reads TGTGCCAGCAGCTTGCAGAGTTGGGATGAAAAACTGTTTTTT.